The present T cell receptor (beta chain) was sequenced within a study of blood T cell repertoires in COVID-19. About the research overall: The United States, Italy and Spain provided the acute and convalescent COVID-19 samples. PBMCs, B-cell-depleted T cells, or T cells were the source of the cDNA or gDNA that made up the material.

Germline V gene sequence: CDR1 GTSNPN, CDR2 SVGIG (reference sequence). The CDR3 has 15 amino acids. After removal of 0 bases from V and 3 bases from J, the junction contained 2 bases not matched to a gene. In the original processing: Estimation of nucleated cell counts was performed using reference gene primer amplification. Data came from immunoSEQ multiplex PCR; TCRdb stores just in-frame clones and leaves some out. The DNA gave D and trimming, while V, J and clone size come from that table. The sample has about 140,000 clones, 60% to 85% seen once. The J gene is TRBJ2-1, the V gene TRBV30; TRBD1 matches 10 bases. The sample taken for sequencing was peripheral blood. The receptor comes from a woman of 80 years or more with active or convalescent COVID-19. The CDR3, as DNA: TGTGCCTGGAGTGTCGGGACAGGGGTCTACAATGAGCAGTTCTTC. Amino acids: CAWSVGTGVYNEQFF.